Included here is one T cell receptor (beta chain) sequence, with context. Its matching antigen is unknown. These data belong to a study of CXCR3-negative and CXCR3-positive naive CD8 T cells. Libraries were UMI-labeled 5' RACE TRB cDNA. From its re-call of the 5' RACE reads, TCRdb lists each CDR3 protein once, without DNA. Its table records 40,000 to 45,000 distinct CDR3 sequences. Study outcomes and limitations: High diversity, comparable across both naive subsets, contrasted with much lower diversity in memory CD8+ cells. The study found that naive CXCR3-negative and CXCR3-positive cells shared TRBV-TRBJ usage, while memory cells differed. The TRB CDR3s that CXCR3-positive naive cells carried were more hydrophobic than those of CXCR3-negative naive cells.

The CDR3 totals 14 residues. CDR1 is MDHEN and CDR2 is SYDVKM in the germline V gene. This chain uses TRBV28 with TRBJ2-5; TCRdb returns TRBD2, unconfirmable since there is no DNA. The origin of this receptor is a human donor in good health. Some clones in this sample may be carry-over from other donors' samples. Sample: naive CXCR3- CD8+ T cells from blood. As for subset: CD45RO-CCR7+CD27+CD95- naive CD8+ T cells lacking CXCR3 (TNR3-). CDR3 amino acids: CASSWTSGAETQYF.